A selection of T cell receptor beta chains follows, all from one sample in a study of T cells in localized non-small cell lung cancer. Assay: immunoSEQ multiplex PCR; the TCRdb copy retains only in-frame clones and omits some. The sample carries around 79,000 clones, roughly 80% recorded once. The sample here was PBMCs, taken before any cancer treatment. The receptors derive from a man aged 40 to 75 with stage II squamous cell lung carcinoma. Each CDR3 is given with its conserved first and last residue. A D gene is named only where the DNA matches it firmly. Some rows have no size entry. The others give once, few or many, or a class for an expanded clone.

v_call,j_call,cdr3_length,clone_size,d_call,cdr3_nt,cdr3_aa
TRBV9,TRBJ2-7,15,-,-,TGTGCCAGCAGCGCCGGGACTGCATCGTCCTACGAGCAGTACTTC,CASSAGTASSYEQYF
TRBV28,TRBJ2-7,14,-,TRBD1,TGTGCCAGCATTTCGGGACAGGGATCCTACGAGCAGTACTTC,CASISGQGSYEQYF
TRBV7-8,TRBJ2-5,14,-,TRBD2,TGTGCCAGCAGCTCACTAGCGGGAGAAGAGACCCAGTACTTC,CASSSLAGEETQYF
TRBV4-1,TRBJ2-7,16,-,-,TGCGCCAGCAGCCAAGATCCGTTCGGGGGAGTGGGGGAGCAGTACTTC,CASSQDPFGGVGEQYF
TRBV2,TRBJ1-3,15,-,-,TGTGCCAGCATTAGGCCAAGAAGTTCTGGAAACACCATATATTTT,CASIRPRSSGNTIYF
TRBV7-9,TRBJ2-5,12,-,-,TGTGCCAGCAGCTTAGCGATTGGGACCCAGTACTTC,CASSLAIGTQYF
TRBV7-2,TRBJ2-5,17,-,-,TGTGCCAGCAGCTCTTCACTTTTAGGGGCTCGGAGAGAGACCCAGTACTTC,CASSSSLLGARRETQYF
TRBV27,TRBJ2-7,13,-,TRBD1,TGTGCCAGCAACGCGATACAGGGGGACGAGCAGTACTTC,CASNAIQGDEQYF
TRBV11-1,TRBJ2-7,13,-,-,TGTGCCAGCAGACAACCCCCGTCCTACGAGCAGTACTTC,CASRQPPSYEQYF
TRBV7-6,TRBJ2-2,17,-,TRBD1,TGTGCCAGCAGCTTGCACCTCCCGGGACAGGGAACCGGGGAGCTGTTTTTT,CASSLHLPGQGTGELFF
TRBV18,TRBJ2-3,15,-,TRBD1,TGTGCCAGCTCACGGAGACAGGGGGGAACAGATACGCAGTATTTT,CASSRRQGGTDTQYF
TRBV28,TRBJ1-4,15,-,TRBD1,TGTGCCAGCAGCCCTGGGACAGTACCTAATGAAAAACTGTTTTTT,CASSPGTVPNEKLFF
TRBV5-5,TRBJ1-4,15,-,-,TGTGCCAGCAGCTTGTTTCAGGGTAGGAGTGAAAAACTGTTTTTT,CASSLFQGRSEKLFF
TRBV6-6,TRBJ2-7,15,-,TRBD1,TGTGCCAGCAACCCCCGGGACAGGGGCACCTACGAGCAGTACTTC,CASNPRDRGTYEQYF
TRBV11-3,TRBJ2-1,16,-,TRBD2,TGTGCCAGCAGCTTAGTCGGGACTAGCGGGGGGAGTGAGCAGTTCTTC,CASSLVGTSGGSEQFF
TRBV25-1,TRBJ1-5,14,-,-,TGTGCCAGCAGTCAAGAGGGAAGAAATCAGCCCCAGCATTTT,CASSQEGRNQPQHF
TRBV5-1,TRBJ2-5,15,few,TRBD2,TGCGCCAGCAGCTTGCCGGGGAGGGGACAAGAGACCCAGTACTTC,CASSLPGRGQETQYF
TRBV6-5,TRBJ1-1,13,-,TRBD1,TGTGCCAGCAGTGGACAGGGGAGGACTGAAGCTTTCTTT,CASSGQGRTEAFF
TRBV27,TRBJ1-2,19,few,-,TGTGCCAGCAGTCCGCGAGTCTTCAGGACAGCCCTGACTAACTATGGCTACACCTTC,CASSPRVFRTALTNYGYTF
TRBV7-9,TRBJ2-7,12,-,-,TGTGCCAGCAGCTTAGTAAGGGTCGAGCAGTACTTC,CASSLVRVEQYF
TRBV4-1,TRBJ2-7,16,-,TRBD2,TGCGCCAGCAGCCAAGGTCTAGCGGGACCCCTAGCCGAGCAGTACTTC,CASSQGLAGPLAEQYF
TRBV27,TRBJ1-1,15,-,TRBD1,TGTGCCAGCAGGGGTTTCGGACAGGTGGACACTGAAGCTTTCTTT,CASRGFGQVDTEAFF
TRBV10-3,TRBJ2-4,17,few,-,TGTGCCATCAGTGAGTCGGAGATATTTTTAGCCAAAAACATTCAGTACTTC,CAISESEIFLAKNIQYF
TRBV10-1,TRBJ2-1,19,once,TRBD2,TGCGCCAGCAGTGAGCCCCCGTTGACTAGCGGGAGCTCCTACAATGAGCAGTTCTTC,CASSEPPLTSGSSYNEQFF
TRBV6-1,TRBJ1-3,14,once,-,TGTGCCAGCAGTGACGGGAGCTCTGGAAACACCATATATTTT,CASSDGSSGNTIYF
TRBV28,TRBJ1-2,16,-,TRBD1,TGTGCCAGCAGGCCCGGGACAGGGGGTTCTAACTATGGCTACACCTTC,CASRPGTGGSNYGYTF
TRBV19,TRBJ1-6,14,-,TRBD1,TGTGCCAGTAGTATTGGACAGGGGCGTTCACCCCTCCACTTT,CASSIGQGRSPLHF
TRBV11-2,TRBJ2-1,14,-,-,TGTGCCAGCAGCTTTCTCCACCAGAACAATGAGCAGTTCTTC,CASSFLHQNNEQFF
TRBV18,TRBJ1-5,14,-,TRBD1,TGTGCCAGCTCACCAGAACAGGGGGCCCAGCCCCAGCATTTT,CASSPEQGAQPQHF
TRBV7-2,TRBJ2-5,14,-,TRBD2,TGTGCCAGCAGCTCTAGCGGGCGGGGGGAGACCCAGTACTTC,CASSSSGRGETQYF
TRBV5-5,TRBJ2-7,14,once,-,TGTGCCAGCAGCCCAGGGTTCGATCCGTACGAGCAGTACTTC,CASSPGFDPYEQYF
TRBV6-5,TRBJ1-1,13,-,-,TGTGCCAGCAGTTACTACGCGGACCAGAAAGCTTTCTTT,CASSYYADQKAFF
TRBV4-3,TRBJ2-5,17,-,TRBD2,TGCGCCAGCTCATCAGGTGGGAGTAGCGGGGGTCAAGAGACCCAGTACTTC,CASSSGGSSGGQETQYF
TRBV28,TRBJ2-7,14,-,TRBD2,TGTGCCAGCCTACTAGCGGGAGGGTCCTACGAGCAGTACTTC,CASLLAGGSYEQYF
TRBV28,TRBJ2-2,14,-,-,TGTGCCAGCAGTTTAAGGCCTTCGGCAGGGGAGCTGTTTTTT,CASSLRPSAGELFF
TRBV4-2,TRBJ2-3,15,few,TRBD2,TGTGCCAGCAGCCAAGGGACTAGCGGGGGAGATACGCAGTATTTT,CASSQGTSGGDTQYF
TRBV10-3,TRBJ1-1,11,few,TRBD1,TGTGCCGCCAGGGGGGACACTGAAGCTTTCTTT,CAARGDTEAFF
TRBV9,TRBJ2-3,17,-,TRBD2,TGTGCCAGCAGCGGGTCAGAGGGGACTAGCGCCAGAGATACGCAGTATTTT,CASSGSEGTSARDTQYF
TRBV7-8,TRBJ2-1,17,once,-,TGTGCCAGCAGCTTAGTCGGGGACTGGGCGAACGACAATGAGCAGTTCTTC,CASSLVGDWANDNEQFF
TRBV28,TRBJ1-5,16,-,-,TGTGCCAGCAGTTTGGCGGAGTGGGAAATCAATCAGCCCCAGCATTTT,CASSLAEWEINQPQHF
TRBV6-4,TRBJ1-1,14,-,TRBD1,TGTGCCAGCAGTGAGACAGGGGAGAACACTGAAGCTTTCTTT,CASSETGENTEAFF
TRBV19,TRBJ1-4,13,few,-,TGTGCCAGTAGTAAATCTTTTAATGAAAAACTGTTTTTT,CASSKSFNEKLFF
TRBV5-6,TRBJ2-7,14,-,TRBD1,TGTGCCAGCAGGCGGGACAGGGCCGCCTACGAGCAGTACTTC,CASRRDRAAYEQYF
TRBV4-1,TRBJ2-5,15,-,-,TGCGCCAGCAGCCAACAACCCGCGGGTTCGGAGACCCAGTACTTC,CASSQQPAGSETQYF
TRBV7-9,TRBJ2-7,15,-,TRBD2,TGTGCCAGCAGCTTAGCACTAGCGGAAGGGGGAGAGCAGTACTTC,CASSLALAEGGEQYF
TRBV11-1,TRBJ1-1,13,-,-,TGTGCCAGCAGCCTAACAGGTGGGACTGAAGCTTTCTTT,CASSLTGGTEAFF
TRBV7-7,TRBJ2-6,16,-,TRBD2,TGTGCTAGCAGCCCTAGTGGGGGGGCTGGGGCCAACGTCCTGACTTTC,CASSPSGGAGANVLTF
TRBV19,TRBJ2-5,15,-,-,TGTGCCAGTAGTAACCCAGGTTGGACACAAGAGACCCAGTACTTC,CASSNPGWTQETQYF
TRBV4-2,TRBJ1-2,15,once,-,TGTGCCAGCAGCCAAGATATTCCGGCAGGGGATGGCTACACCTTC,CASSQDIPAGDGYTF
TRBV7-8,TRBJ1-2,12,once,-,TGTGCCAGCAGCCCCTTGGTTGATGGCTACACCTTC,CASSPLVDGYTF
TRBV10-3,TRBJ2-1,13,-,-,TGTGCCATCAGTGCCCCGCGTTATAATGAGCAGTTCTTC,CAISAPRYNEQFF
TRBV7-9,TRBJ1-4,13,few,-,TGTGCCGTCAGAGGGAGGGTCGATGAAAAACTGTTTTTT,CAVRGRVDEKLFF
TRBV15,TRBJ1-5,15,-,TRBD1,TGTGCCACCAGCAGAGACGGACAGGGCAATCAGCCCCAGCATTTT,CATSRDGQGNQPQHF